This TCR beta chain derives from a study of blood T cell repertoires in COVID-19. Across the study: The study drew acute and convalescent COVID-19 samples from the United States, Italy and Spain. In each case, the material was cDNA or gDNA derived from T cells, B-cell-depleted T cells, or PBMCs.

Only in-frame clones appear in the TCRdb table, and some are missing; sequencing was by immunoSEQ multiplex PCR. This table holds roughly 300,000 clones, around 88% found once. V lost 10 bases, J lost 10 bases, and 16 bases lay in between. CDR1 is WNHNN and CDR2 is SYGVQD in the germline V gene (reference sequence). The CDR3 extends over 11 amino acids. The V and J genes are TRBV10-1 and TRBJ1-1, with TRBD1 as a possible D gene (6 bases). This TCR derives from a woman in her forties or fifties with acute or convalescent COVID-19. The sequencing sample was made of peripheral blood. The CDR3 loop is CATPRGRRAFF. The CDR3 nucleotides are TGCGCCACCCCCAGGGGAAGGAGAGCTTTCTTT.